These 8 T cell receptor beta chains were sequenced from one sample in a study of cytomegalovirus exposure and HLA in healthy donors. The study ran its PCR with 60 Vbeta and 13 Jbeta primers. Assay: immunoSEQ multiplex PCR; the TCRdb copy retains only in-frame clones and omits some. The data hold about 180,000 clones, with around 80% observed a single time. What was sequenced was PBMCs. The receptor set was obtained from a girl aged 2 to 10 in good health and CMV-seropositive.

The chain links TRBV5-1 to TRBJ2-1; D might be TRBD2 (7 bases). CDR3 length equals 16 residues. The germline V gene encodes CDR1 SGHRS and CDR2 YFSETQ. With 4 bases removed from V and 1 base from J, the gap between germline ends came to 15 bases. CDR3 protein: CASSPAGAGSYNEQFF. In DNA, the CDR3 is TGCGCCAGCAGCCCGGCGGGGGCTGGATCCTACAATGAGCAGTTCTTC.

This chain joins TRBV9 and TRBJ2-1; D is perhaps TRBD2 (5 bases). The CDR3 loop spans 17 amino acids. Germline-derived CDR1 and CDR2 are SGDLS and YYNGEE. Trimming stripped 0 bases from V and 1 base from J, with 14 bases between. The CDR3 nucleotides are TGTGCCAGCAGCGTAGAATTGGGGAGTACATCCTACAATGAGCAGTTCTTC. Translation gives CASSVELGSTSYNEQFF.

The rearrangement links TRBV6-6 to TRBJ2-3; tentative D call: TRBD2 (6 bases). The CDR3 consists of 14 residues. Germline V gene sequence: CDR1 MNHNY, CDR2 SVGAGI (reference sequence). V lost 2 bases, J lost 4 bases, and 10 bases lay in between. This CDR3 is CASSYLGGADTQYF. The CDR3 DNA reads as TGTGCCAGCAGTTACCTTGGCGGGGCAGATACGCAGTATTTT.

V is TRBV30 and J is TRBJ2-1, with TRBD2 matching over 9 bases. CDR1 and CDR2 from the germline V gene are GTSNPN and SVGIG (reference sequence). CDR3 size: 14 residues. With 0 bases clipped from V and 10 bases from J, the junction kept 7 bases outside the gene matches. The CDR3 nucleotides read TGTGCCTGGAGTGTGGCTAGCGGGGTGGTCGAGCAGTTCTTC. Encoded protein: CAWSVASGVVEQFF.

This chain links TRBV4-1 with TRBJ2-1, with 12 nucleotides matching TRBD2. V lost 3 bases and J lost 6; bases outside the gene matches: 12. CDR3 length: 18 amino acids. Germline lookup yields CDR1 MGHRA and CDR2 YSYEKL. CDR3 nucleotide sequence: TGCGCCAGCAGCCAGACCTCTAGCGGGAGGGCCGGTAGCAATGAGCAGTTCTTC. It translates to CASSQTSSGRAGSNEQFF.

The chain is built from TRBV5-6 and TRBJ1-2; D gene uncertain. Germline CDR1 SGHDT, CDR2 YYEEEE. V shed 3 bases and J shed 4 bases, with 16 bases lying between them. The length of the CDR3 is 15 residues. CDR3 residues: CASSWVRAQGYGYTF. CDR3 DNA sequence: TGTGCCAGCAGCTGGGTGAGGGCCCAAGGCTATGGCTACACCTTC.

The genes are TRBV6-5 and TRBJ2-7; maybe TRBD1 (7 bases). Trimming cost V 6 bases and J 1 base, with 13 bases left between them. CDR3 length: 14 amino acids. Germline V CDR1 and CDR2: MNHEY, SVGAGI. The CDR3 region is CASRAGQISYEQYF. The CDR3 DNA reads TGTGCCAGCAGGGCGGGACAGATATCCTACGAGCAGTACTTC.

The V and J genes are TRBV7-2 and TRBJ2-1, with 11 bases fitting TRBD2. Germline V gene data show CDR1 as SGHTA and CDR2 as FQGNSA. The CDR3 totals 17 residues. The J segment lost 6 bases and the V segment lost 2 bases, leaving 9 bases of the junction unmatched. Here the CDR3 reads CASSLRRLSGRANEQFF. For the CDR3, the DNA is TGTGCCAGCAGCTTAAGGCGGCTTAGCGGGAGGGCCAATGAGCAGTTCTTC.